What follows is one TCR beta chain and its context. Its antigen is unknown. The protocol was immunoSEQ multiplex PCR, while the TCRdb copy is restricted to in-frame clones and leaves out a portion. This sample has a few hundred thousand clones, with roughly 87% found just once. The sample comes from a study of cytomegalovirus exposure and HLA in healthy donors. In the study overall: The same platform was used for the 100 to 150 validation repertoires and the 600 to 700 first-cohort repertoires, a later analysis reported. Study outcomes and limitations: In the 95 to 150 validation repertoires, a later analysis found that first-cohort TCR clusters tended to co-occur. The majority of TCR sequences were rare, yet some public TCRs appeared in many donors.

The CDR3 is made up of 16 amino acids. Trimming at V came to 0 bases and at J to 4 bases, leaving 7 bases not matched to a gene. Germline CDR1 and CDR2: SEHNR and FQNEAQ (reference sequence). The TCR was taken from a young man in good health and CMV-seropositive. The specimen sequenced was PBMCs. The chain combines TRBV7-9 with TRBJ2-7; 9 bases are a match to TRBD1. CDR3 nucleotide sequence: TGTGCCAGCAGCTTAGCAAATGGGACAGGGAGATACGAGCAGTACTTC. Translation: CASSLANGTGRYEQYF.